What follows are 5 T cell receptor beta chains derived from one specimen sequenced in a study of cytomegalovirus exposure and HLA in healthy donors. Researchers ran the PCR with 60 Vbeta and 13 Jbeta primers. The protocol was immunoSEQ multiplex PCR, while the TCRdb copy is restricted to in-frame clones and leaves out a portion. This sample carries about 170,000 clones, around 76% of them seen once, and the ten largest clones take more than 2%. The sample was PBMCs. These receptors were taken from a woman in her 30s in good health and CMV-seropositive.

The sample holds one count of this clone. The genes are TRBV28 and TRBJ1-1; D not certain. Trimming left V 8 bases short and J 6 bases short, with 19 bases between. The CDR3 spans 14 residues. The germline V gene encodes CDR1 MDHEN and CDR2 SYDVKM. The CDR3 loop is CASALSSPQAEAFF. Here the CDR3 DNA reads TGTGCCAGCGCACTTAGCAGCCCGCAAGCTGAAGCTTTCTTT.

V gene TRBV7-2 combines with J gene TRBJ1-2; tentative D call: TRBD1 (5 bases). V was clipped by 0 bases and J by 2 bases, with 7 bases between them. The CDR3 spans 14 residues. Germline V gene data show CDR1 as SGHTA and CDR2 as FQGNSA. The CDR3 spells CASSLAQGNYGYTF. The CDR3 coding sequence is TGTGCCAGCAGCTTAGCTCAGGGAAACTATGGCTACACCTTC.

V gene TRBV7-9 combines with J gene TRBJ1-1; possibly TRBD1 for D (6 bases). The V gene lost 2 bases and the J gene lost 1 base, with 11 bases spanning the gap. Germline loops: CDR1 SEHNR, CDR2 FQNEAQ (reference sequence). This CDR3 region has 15 residues. CDR3 amino acids: CASSLIGGGNTEAFF. The CDR3 coding sequence is TGTGCCAGCAGCTTAATTGGGGGCGGGAACACTGAAGCTTTCTTT.

This clone has a handful of counts. The chain joins TRBV7-8 to TRBJ2-7; perhaps TRBD2 as D (6 bases). The V gene lost 6 bases and the J gene lost 3 bases, with 18 bases spanning the gap. Per germline, CDR1 SGHVS and CDR2 FQNEAQ. The CDR3 totals 15 residues. Here the CDR3 reads CASSLSPGERYEQYF. The CDR3 nucleotides read TGTGCCAGCAGTTTATCCCCGGGGGAACGCTACGAGCAGTACTTC.

The chain is built from TRBV9 and TRBJ1-2; D ambiguous. V lost 1 base and J lost 0, with 7 bases in between. The germline V gene has CDR1 SGDLS and CDR2 YYNGEE. CDR3 length equals 14 residues. The CDR3 is CASSVSGANYGYTF. CDR3 DNA: TGTGCCAGCAGCGTAAGCGGAGCTAACTATGGCTACACCTTC. Supplemented by reference TRBV9 and TRBJ1-2, the full variable domain reads DSGVTQTPKHLITATGQRVTLRCSPRSGDLSVYWYQQSLDQGLQFLIQYYNGEERAKGNILERFSAQQFPDLHSELNLSSLELGDSALYFCASSVSGANYGYTFGSGTRLTVV.